The rows below give T cell receptor beta chains drawn from one sample of a study of blood T cells in healthy people across ages. MiXCR, run by TCRdb on the 5' RACE reads, gives a single entry per CDR3 protein. The table lists about 1.6 million distinct CDR3 sequences, about 32% of them singletons, with roughly 10% in the top ten. The sequencing input was blood. These receptors were obtained from a woman between 25 and 40 years old in good health. CDR3s include the opening cysteine and the closing phenylalanine or tryptophan. The D gene is left open where the match is weak. Part of the rows lack a size; the others show once, few, many or a class for expanded clones.

cdr3_nt,cdr3_aa,clone_size,j_call,d_call,v_call,cdr3_length
TGCAGTGCTAGAGTTGAAATCTCCTACGAGCAGTACTTC,CSARVEISYEQYF,few,TRBJ2-7,-,TRBV20-1,13
TGTGCCAGCAGCCAAGAGTTCTCCCAGGGAGACCAGCCCCAGCATTTT,CASSQEFSQGDQPQHF,-,TRBJ1-5,-,TRBV3-1,16
TGCAGTGCTGGGACTAGCGGGAGAGGCGAGCAGTACTTC,CSAGTSGRGEQYF,many,TRBJ2-7,TRBD2,TRBV20-1,13
TGTGCCAGCACCTATCGCAGGGCCCACTACGAGCAGTACTTC,CASTYRRAHYEQYF,few,TRBJ2-7,-,TRBV7-3,14
TGTGCTAGTGGTTTAGGGGGCCTGAACACTGAAGCTTTCTTT,CASGLGGLNTEAFF,-,TRBJ1-1,TRBD1,TRBV12-5,14
TGTGCCAGCAGACCAACTAGCGGCGGTTACGACGAGCAGTACTTC,CASRPTSGGYDEQYF,-,TRBJ2-7,TRBD2,TRBV6-2/TRBV6-3,15
TGTGCCAGCAGCGTAGGTCTTGGGACGAGGAACAATGAGCAGTTCTTC,CASSVGLGTRNNEQFF,-,TRBJ2-1,-,TRBV9,16
TGTGCCAGCAGTTTTCGGACTAGCGGGGTCCCCTACAATGAGCAGTTCTTC,CASSFRTSGVPYNEQFF,-,TRBJ2-1,TRBD2,TRBV6-5,17
TGCGCCAGCAGCCACCAGCTCTCCTACGAGCAGTACTTC,CASSHQLSYEQYF,-,TRBJ2-7,-,TRBV4-1,13
TGTGCCAGCAGTTACGGGGGGGACTACAATGAGCAGTTCTTC,CASSYGGDYNEQFF,few,TRBJ2-1,TRBD2,TRBV6-2/TRBV6-3,14
TGCAGTGTTTCTCGGGGGGCGTACAATGAGCAGTTCTTC,CSVSRGAYNEQFF,-,TRBJ2-1,-,TRBV20-1,13
TGTGCCAGCTCACCCGGGCCAGGGAGCGACTATGGCTACACCTTC,CASSPGPGSDYGYTF,few,TRBJ1-2,-,TRBV28,15
TGCAGCGCCCGCGGGACAGGCACTGAGCAGTTCTTC,CSARGTGTEQFF,once,TRBJ2-1,TRBD1,TRBV29-1,12
TGTGCCATCAGTGTAACTAGCGGGGACTACAATGAGCAGTTCTTC,CAISVTSGDYNEQFF,many,TRBJ2-1,TRBD2,TRBV10-3,15
TGTGCCAGCAGTTCCACCACAGGGGGCAACGAGCAGTACTTC,CASSSTTGGNEQYF,-,TRBJ2-7,TRBD1,TRBV27,14
TGTGCCACCAGCACGGACAAGCTAAGCTCCTATAATTCACCCCTCCACTTT,CATSTDKLSSYNSPLHF,few,TRBJ1-6,-,TRBV15,17
TGTGCCAGCAGCAAAGCGCTATGCGGGGCGTACCAAGAGACCCAGTACTTC,CASSKALCGAYQETQYF,-,TRBJ2-5,-,TRBV21-1,17
TGTGCCAGCAGTTTCCGGGCCAATCAGCCCCAGCATTTT,CASSFRANQPQHF,-,TRBJ1-5,-,TRBV6-5,13
TGTGCCAGCAGCCCCCCCGGGAGGATCAATGAGCAGTTCTTC,CASSPPGRINEQFF,-,TRBJ2-1,TRBD2,TRBV12-3/TRBV12-4,14
TGCAGCGTTGAAGACACCTACTATGGCTACACCTTC,CSVEDTYYGYTF,many,TRBJ1-2,-,TRBV29-1,12
TGTGCCAGCAGTACCGACAGGGGGTACTCTGGGGCCAACGTCCTGACTTTC,CASSTDRGYSGANVLTF,-,TRBJ2-6,TRBD1,TRBV7-9,17
TGCAGTGCTAGAAGACCGGGACAGGGGACATCGCAGTATTTT,CSARRPGQGTSQYF,-,TRBJ2-3,TRBD1,TRBV20-1,14
TGCGCCAGCAGCTTGGGGACTACAGGGAATACGCAGTATTTT,CASSLGTTGNTQYF,-,TRBJ2-3,-,TRBV5-1,14
TGTGCCAGCAAGAGGGAGGCCTACAATGAGCAGTTCTTC,CASKREAYNEQFF,-,TRBJ2-1,-,TRBV2,13
TGTGCCTCCCGCGAGACGGGGGGGGAGCAGTACTTC,CASRETGGEQYF,many,TRBJ2-7,TRBD2,TRBV10-3,12
TGCAGTGCTAGAGTCGCCGGGGGGAGGAACACTGAAGCTTTCTTT,CSARVAGGRNTEAFF,-,TRBJ1-1,-,TRBV20-1,15
TGCAGCGTGGAGACACGGGTAGGAGGCTGCACCTTC,CSVETRVGGCTF,-,TRBJ1-2,-,TRBV29-1,12
TGTGCCAGCAGCTTAGTGGTTCAGGGGCCGACTGAAGCTTTCTTT,CASSLVVQGPTEAFF,-,TRBJ1-1,-,TRBV11-2,15
TGTGCCTCCACGCACGGGGGTTTACTCCCGAAGGTGTTTTTT,CASTHGGLLPKVFF,-,TRBJ1-4,-,TRBV28,14
TGTGCCAGCAGCCCGAGACGGACGTGGGGTACAGATACGCAGTATTTT,CASSPRRTWGTDTQYF,few,TRBJ2-3,-,TRBV11-2,16
TGTGCCAGCAGTTCTGTTAGGGACTCCTACGAGCAGTACTTC,CASSSVRDSYEQYF,few,TRBJ2-7,-,TRBV7-9,14
TGTGCCAGCAGCCCAGTGGTGGGACTAGCGGGAACCCAGTACTTC,CASSPVVGLAGTQYF,-,TRBJ2-5,TRBD2,TRBV3-1,15
TGCAGTGCTAGGGGGGACCGGAGCTCCTACAATGAGCAGTTCTTC,CSARGDRSSYNEQFF,-,TRBJ2-1,-,TRBV20-1,15
TGCAGTGCTAGAGATACTTCTAGCGGGGGGTTCGGTGAGCAGTTCTTC,CSARDTSSGGFGEQFF,many,TRBJ2-1,TRBD2,TRBV20-1,16
TGTGCCAGCAGTAAGGGGGGGATTAATGAAAAACTGTTTTTT,CASSKGGINEKLFF,-,TRBJ1-4,-,TRBV25-1,14
TGTGCCAGCAGTGAAGTTACGGAGAACACTGAAGCTTTCTTT,CASSEVTENTEAFF,-,TRBJ1-1,-,TRBV2,14
TGCAGTGCTGATAACAGGTATGAAGCTTTCTTT,CSADNRYEAFF,few,TRBJ1-1,-,TRBV20-1,11
TGCAGTGCTAGGAAACCTGCTGCCAATGAGCAGTTCTTC,CSARKPAANEQFF,-,TRBJ2-1,-,TRBV20-1,13
TGTGCCAGCAGTTTAGTTGGGCAGGGAGAAATGGCGTACTTC,CASSLVGQGEMAYF,-,TRBJ2-7,-,TRBV12-3/TRBV12-4,14
TGCAGCGTTGAGGGACAGGGAAGGACTGAAGCTTTCTTT,CSVEGQGRTEAFF,-,TRBJ1-1,TRBD1,TRBV29-1,13
TGTGCCATCAGTAAGACACAGGGTGGGAATGAAAAACTGTTTTTT,CAISKTQGGNEKLFF,-,TRBJ1-4,-,TRBV10-3,15
TGTGCCAGCAGTTTATTTAACGAGCAGTACTTC,CASSLFNEQYF,-,TRBJ2-7,-,TRBV28,11
TGTGCCAGCAGCCAACAGTCAGATACGCAGTATTTT,CASSQQSDTQYF,many,TRBJ2-3,-,TRBV4-2,12
TGTGCCAGCAGCCAAGAGCTAGGAGCCTACAATGAGCAGTTCTTC,CASSQELGAYNEQFF,-,TRBJ2-1,-,TRBV3-1,15
TGTGCCAGCAGCTCGCCTTGGGTGTGGGAGCAGTACTTC,CASSSPWVWEQYF,-,TRBJ2-7,-,TRBV5-5,13
TGTGCCAGCAGGGGACAGGGGCTAACGGGCTATGGCTACACCTTC,CASRGQGLTGYGYTF,-,TRBJ1-2,TRBD1,TRBV6-1,15
TGTGCCAGCAGCCAGGGGTACTATGGCTACACCTTC,CASSQGYYGYTF,many,TRBJ1-2,-,TRBV3-1,12
TGTGCCAGCAGAGAAGGGCACCAAGAGACCCAGTACTTC,CASREGHQETQYF,few,TRBJ2-5,-,TRBV21-1,13
TGTGCCAGCAGCTCCTCGTTGGTGAACACTGAAGCTTTCTTT,CASSSSLVNTEAFF,-,TRBJ1-1,-,TRBV7-9,14
TGCAGTGCTATCACTAGCGGGGGGGCCGATGAGCAGTTCTTC,CSAITSGGADEQFF,-,TRBJ2-1,TRBD2,TRBV20-1,14
TGTGCCAGCAGACCCGGGACAGGGGGTTCTAGCCAGCCCCAGCATTTT,CASRPGTGGSSQPQHF,many,TRBJ1-5,TRBD1,TRBV6-5,16
TGTGCCAGCAGACCCGGGACTAGCTGGCTTGGGGAGCAGTTCTTC,CASRPGTSWLGEQFF,few,TRBJ2-1,TRBD2,TRBV28,15
TGCAGCGTTACGGATCACACGGGAGGTGACTATGGCTACACCTTC,CSVTDHTGGDYGYTF,-,TRBJ1-2,-,TRBV29-1,15